The 32 T cell receptor beta chains in this list originate from one sample, sequenced in a study of early T cells in non-severe SARS-CoV-2 infection (dated by TCRdb to the early 2020s). Library prep was done by 5' RACE. For sequencing, a NextSeq 500 was employed. TCRdb handled the public reads itself, with Q25 trimming in fastp and clone calling in MiXCR, and kept productive beta chains. Under each unique CDR3 protein, matching rows form one entry showing the most common genes and DNA. This sample lists more than 55,000 distinct CDR3 sequences; about 12% were detected once. Approximately 8.5% of the sample belongs to the ten largest clones. This specimen consisted of whole blood, obtained at baseline. The origin of the receptors is an adult who was a healthcare worker with PCR-confirmed SARS-CoV-2 infection or an uninfected control (not recorded which).

This clonotype has more than one count but fewer than ten. The chain links TRBV6-2 or TRBV6-3 to TRBJ1-1, with unresolved D. Between the trimmed V and J ends, which lost 7 bases and 1 base, there was a span of 16 bases. The CDR3 totals 15 residues. CDR1 and CDR2 (germline): MNHEY, SVGEGT. The CDR3 loop reads CASIGREPRNTEAFF. CDR3 DNA sequence: TGTGCCAGCATCGGTCGGGAACCCCGGAACACTGAAGCTTTCTTT.

This clonotype was observed a handful of times. The rearrangement uses TRBV7-9 and TRBJ2-1; 11 bases line up with TRBD2. Germline V gene sequence: CDR1 SEHNR, CDR2 FQNEAQ (reference sequence). The CDR3 extends over 16 amino acids. V lost 5 bases to trimming and J lost 7 bases; unmatched junction nucleotides: 10. CDR3 nucleotide sequence: TGTGCCAGCAGCCCCTTAGCGGGAGGGCCGGGTAATGAGCAGTTCTTC. Translated: CASSPLAGGPGNEQFF.

This clonotype was observed a few times. The CDR3 reads CASSQVGGRNYEQYF. The DNA of the CDR3 is TGTGCCAGCAGCCAAGTAGGTGGGAGAAACTACGAGCAGTACTTC. This sequence joins TRBV14 and TRBJ2-7; a possible D gene is TRBD2 (5 bases). V was pared by 1 base and J by 3 bases, with 13 bases between. The CDR3 contains 15 residues. CDR1 is SGHDN, CDR2 FVKESK, per germline.

This sequence joins TRBV7-6 and TRBJ2-1, with 8 bases matching TRBD1. This CDR3 comprises 14 residues. V shed 5 bases and J 5 bases; nucleotides not matched to a gene: 5. Germline CDR1 and CDR2: SGHVS and FNYEAQ. This chain's CDR3 is CASSLTGGHNEQFF. The CDR3 DNA reads as TGTGCCAGCAGCCTCACAGGGGGGCACAATGAGCAGTTCTTC.

This clonotype was counted between two and nine times. CDR3 nucleotides: TGTGCCAGCAGTGAGGGGACAGGGGGCTTTTACGAGCAGTACTTC. Residues: CASSEGTGGFYEQYF. V is TRBV6-1 and J is TRBJ2-7; 12 nucleotides match TRBD1. CDR3 length equals 15 residues. Germline V gene data show CDR1 as MNHNS and CDR2 as SASEGT. J was trimmed by 4 bases and V by 3 bases; bases with no gene match: 4.

V and J are TRBV2 and TRBJ1-1; D not resolved. The CDR3 extends over 13 amino acids. CDR1 and CDR2 (germline): SNHLY, FYNNEI. Trimming pared 7 bases from V and 6 bases from J, leaving 15 bases between. DNA of the CDR3: TGTGCCAGCAATCTACTTGTAGGGTCTGAAGCTTTCTTT. The encoded protein is CASNLLVGSEAFF.

CDR3 protein: CASSKNPHGGGNQPQHF. CDR3 nucleotide sequence: TGTGCCAGCAGCAAAAACCCCCACGGGGGTGGCAATCAGCCCCAGCATTTT. The rearrangement joins TRBV21-1 to TRBJ1-5; the D segment call TRBD1 is taken from the table without a DNA check. TRBV21-1 is marked as a pseudogene. CDR3 length equals 17 residues.

The table lists this clonotype with many counts. V gene TRBV27 combines with J gene TRBJ2-6, with 8 bases lining up with TRBD1. There are 18 residues in the CDR3. Trimming cost V 8 bases and J 1 base; bases outside gene matches: 13. Germline lookup yields CDR1 MNHEY and CDR2 SMNVEV (reference sequence). CDR3 coding DNA: TGTGCCAGCCGGACTAAGGACAGGGCACGGTCTGGGGCCAACGTCCTGACTTTC. Translating it yields CASRTKDRARSGANVLTF.

This clonotype was seen at least ten times. V is TRBV19 and J is TRBJ1-1; D unresolved. CDR3 size: 13 residues. Germline-derived CDR1 and CDR2 are LNHDA and SQIVND (reference sequence). The V and J ends lost 1 base and 1 base respectively, with 4 bases between them. The CDR3 spells CASSIGGNTEAFF. The CDR3, as DNA: TGTGCCAGTAGTATAGGCGGGAACACTGAAGCTTTCTTT.

This clonotype has just a few counts. The chain uses TRBV6-6 and TRBJ2-3; D assignment may be TRBD1 or TRBD2 (5 bases each). This CDR3 is built from 17 residues. The V end lost 5 bases, the J end lost 4 bases, and 22 bases lay between the germline ends. CDR1 and CDR2 (germline): MNHNY, SVGAGI (reference sequence). The CDR3 DNA reads as TGTGCCAGCAGTCATATAGGAGCGAGGGGCTCGGCAGATACGCAGTATTTT. Amino acid sequence: CASSHIGARGSADTQYF.

This clonotype was seen at least ten times. The V gene is TRBV11-2, the J gene TRBJ2-7, with 8 nucleotides matching TRBD1. The ends lost 1 base at V and 6 bases at J; junction bases unmatched: 5. The CDR3 extends over 14 amino acids. Per germline, CDR1 SGHAT and CDR2 FQNNGV. CDR3 in amino acids: CASSLVRTGIEQYF. The DNA of the CDR3 is TGTGCCAGCAGCTTAGTCCGGACAGGGATCGAGCAGTACTTC.

On this clonotype: At one end, the junction sequence differs from germline, possibly due to a read error. The rearrangement joins TRBV13 to TRBJ2-7; TRBD2 is a possible D gene (6 bases). Germline-derived CDR1 and CDR2 are PRHDT and FYEKMQ (reference sequence). This CDR3 is built from 16 residues. The CDR3 sequence is CANSPNAPGLTYEQYF. In DNA, the CDR3 is TGTGCCAACAGCCCAAACGCGCCGGGACTTACCTACGAGCAGTACTTC.

This clonotype was seen repeatedly, ten times or more. This chain uses TRBV30 with TRBJ1-6; possible D gene TRBD1, 5 bases. CDR1 and CDR2 (germline): GTSNPN, SVGIG (reference sequence). CDR3 length: 12 residues. Trimming pared 3 bases from V and 10 bases from J, leaving 10 bases between. The DNA of the CDR3 is TGTGCCTGGAGCCAGGGATTATCACCCCTCCACTTT. It encodes CAWSQGLSPLHF.

This clonotype came up many times. V usage is TRBV4-1 and J usage is TRBJ1-3, with D unclear. CDR3 length equals 16 residues. Trimming cost V 1 base and J 1 base, with 11 bases left between them. CDR1 is MGHRA and CDR2 is YSYEKL in the germline V gene. This CDR3 is CASSQGPIRSGNTIYF. The CDR3 region has the DNA TGCGCCAGCAGCCAAGGACCTATTAGGTCTGGAAACACCATATATTTT.

This clonotype came up a few times. In nucleotides, the CDR3 is TGTGCCAGCAGCCACGGTAACGCTGAAGCTTTCTTT. This sequence encodes CASSHGNAEAFF. The chain carries TRBV7-6 and TRBJ1-1; D is ambiguous. Per the germline V gene, CDR1 is SGHVS and CDR2 is FNYEAQ. This CDR3 has 12 residues. Trimming pared 5 bases from V and 6 bases from J, leaving 10 bases between.

The V and J genes are TRBV12-3 or TRBV12-4 and TRBJ2-4; tentative D call: TRBD1 (6 bases). The CDR3 runs to 15 residues. V dropped 6 bases and J dropped 0 bases, with 12 bases sitting between them. The CDR3 nucleotides read TGTGCCAGCAGGGACAGCTCTCTAGCCAAAAACATTCAGTACTTC. Translation: CASRDSSLAKNIQYF.

The chain links TRBV25-1 to TRBJ2-2; TRBD1 aligns across 7 bases. Germline V CDR1 and CDR2: MGHDK, SYGVNS. V dropped 5 bases and J dropped 0; count of bases not matched to a gene: 6. CDR3 length equals 16 residues. The CDR3 DNA sequence: TGTGCCAGCAGTAATGGGGGACAGACGAACACCGGGGAGCTGTTTTTT. It translates to CASSNGGQTNTGELFF.

This clonotype was seen only a few times. The germline gene is not matched at one end of the junction; a read error may be the cause. The chain carries TRBV11-2 and TRBJ2-5; D is undetermined. The CDR3 sequence is 14 residues long. The germline V gene encodes CDR1 SGHAT and CDR2 FQNNGV. The CDR3 here is CASSLDDRQETQYF. The CDR3 DNA reads TGTGCCAGCAGCCTAGATGACCGTCAAGAGACCCAGTACTTC.

This clonotype occurred a few times. This chain links TRBV5-1 with TRBJ1-2, with D hard to call. Trimming took off 4 bases at V and 2 bases at J, with 12 bases between the two ends. This CDR3 comprises 14 residues. CDR1 and CDR2 (germline): SGHRS, YFSETQ. The CDR3 protein is CASSLPAANYGYTF. DNA of the CDR3: TGCGCCAGCAGCCTCCCGGCAGCGAACTATGGCTACACCTTC.

This clonotype was detected ten times or more. The chain recombines TRBV24-1 with TRBJ2-7; D not certain. The ends were cut back, 2 bases at V and 4 bases at J, with 2 bases in the middle. CDR1 KGHDR and CDR2 SFDVKD come from the germline V gene. This CDR3 comprises 11 residues. The CDR3 DNA reads as TGTGCCACCAGTGATTCGTACGAGCAGTACTTC. It yields the protein CATSDSYEQYF.

Worth noting for this clonotype: A read error may produce the germline difference seen at one junction end. The J gene is TRBJ2-3, the V gene TRBV11-2, with no clear D. There are 16 residues in the CDR3. The germline CDR1 and CDR2 sequences are SGHAT and FQNNGV. The CDR3 is CAGSLASEIGTDTQYF. The CDR3 DNA reads as TGTGCCGGCAGCTTAGCCTCGGAGATTGGCACAGATACGCAGTATTTT.

This clonotype has a handful of counts. The rearrangement uses TRBV20-1 and TRBJ1-2, with D perhaps matching TRBD1 (6 bases). Germline V gives CDR1 DFQATT, CDR2 SNEGSKA (reference sequence). The V gene lost 3 bases and the J gene lost 5 bases, with 13 bases spanning the gap. The CDR3 sequence is 13 residues long. The CDR3 DNA reads TGCAGTGCTAGTCCTCCGGACAGATATGGCTACACCTTC. The encoded protein is CSASPPDRYGYTF.

This clonotype was detected a few times. This chain joins TRBV12-3 or TRBV12-4 and TRBJ2-1, with TRBD2 identical over 8 bases. The CDR3 extends over 13 amino acids. J lost 10 bases, V lost 3 bases, and 5 bases had no gene match. In nucleotides, the CDR3 is TGTGCCAGCAGTTTTCCAGCGGGGGCGGAGCAGTTCTTC. This encodes CASSFPAGAEQFF.

This clonotype was seen more than once but under ten times. The gene calls are TRBV5-4 and TRBJ1-2, with D unclear. Germline CDR1 and CDR2: SGHNT and YYREEE (reference sequence). With 2 bases removed from V and 6 bases from J, the gap between germline ends came to 11 bases. This CDR3 is 13 amino acids long. The CDR3, as DNA: TGTGCCAGCAGCTTAACACCCCTAGATGGCTACACCTTC. It is translated as CASSLTPLDGYTF.

This clonotype showed up just a few times. V gene TRBV28 combines with J gene TRBJ1-5, with TRBD1 matching over 9 bases. This CDR3 contains 15 residues. V trimming: 1 base; J trimming: 5 bases; junction bases outside the gene matches: 3. CDR1 is MDHEN and CDR2 is SYDVKM in the germline V gene. CDR3 nucleotides: TGTGCCAGCAGTTTATACGGACAGGGGTATCAGCCCCAGCATTTT. Amino acids: CASSLYGQGYQPQHF.

The V and J genes are TRBV3-1 and TRBJ2-5; D not resolved. The CDR3 runs to 15 residues. The germline V gene encodes CDR1 LGHDT and CDR2 YNNKEL (reference sequence). Deletions cut 4 bases from V and 4 bases from J, with 16 bases between. CDR3 DNA sequence: TGTGCCAGCAGCCCTTTCCCGGATATGGGAGAGACCCAGTACTTC. Amino acid sequence: CASSPFPDMGETQYF.

This rearrangement joins TRBV6-1 to TRBJ2-2; D might be TRBD2 (5 bases). Per germline, CDR1 MNHNS and CDR2 SASEGT. CDR3 length: 15 residues. Trimming cost V 1 base and J 4 bases, with 10 bases left between them. DNA for the CDR3: TGTGCCAGCAGTGAAGGTGCGAGGGCCACCGGGGAGCTGTTTTTT. Its translation is CASSEGARATGELFF.

This chain connects TRBV14 to TRBJ2-7; possible D gene TRBD1, 6 bases. Deletions cut 1 base from V and 2 bases from J, with 9 bases between. Germline lookup yields CDR1 SGHDN and CDR2 FVKESK. The CDR3 consists of 14 residues. In DNA form, the CDR3 reads TGTGCCAGCAGCCAAGTCAGGGGCCCCTACGAGCAGTACTTC. Amino acids: CASSQVRGPYEQYF.

This clonotype came up a few times. The rearrangement links TRBV5-1 to TRBJ2-5; no definite D call. The V gene lost 2 bases and the J gene lost 0 bases, with 2 bases spanning the gap. The CDR3 runs 12 residues. Germline-derived CDR1 and CDR2 are SGHRS and YFSETQ. The CDR3 nucleotides read TGCGCCAGCAGCTTTCACCAAGAGACCCAGTACTTC. As protein: CASSFHQETQYF.

In its sample, this clonotype was seen many times. The chain employs TRBV5-1 and TRBJ2-5; no clear D gene. V lost 2 bases and J lost 1, with 6 bases in between. CDR3 length equals 13 residues. The V gene's germline CDR1 is SGHRS and CDR2 YFSETQ. CDR3 in amino acids: CASSFGPQETQYF. The CDR3 DNA is TGCGCCAGCAGCTTTGGGCCCCAAGAGACCCAGTACTTC. The whole variable domain, filled in from reference TRBV5-1 and TRBJ2-5, reads KAGVTQTPRYLIKTRGQQVTLSCSPISGHRSVSWYQQTPGQGLQFLFEYFSETQRNKGNFPGRFSGRQFSNSRSEMNVSTLELGDSALYLCASSFGPQETQYFGPGTRLLVL.

This clonotype was seen only a few times. The chain combines TRBV24-1 with TRBJ2-5, with D possibly TRBD1 on 6 matching bases. The CDR3 runs to 12 residues. V was shortened by 9 bases and J by 5 bases, with 12 bases between the two germline ends. CDR1 KGHDR and CDR2 SFDVKD come from the germline V gene. CDR3 protein: CATSGTGETQYF. CDR3 nucleotide sequence: TGTGCCACCTCCGGAACAGGGGAGACCCAGTACTTC.

The J gene is TRBJ1-3, the V gene TRBV5-1, with D unresolved. The CDR3 covers 14 residues. The V end was cut by 5 bases, the J end by 0 bases, with 9 bases between. Germline CDR1 reads SGHRS; CDR2 reads YFSETQ. This chain's CDR3 is CASSSDGSGNTIYF. Here the CDR3 DNA reads TGCGCCAGCAGTTCCGACGGCTCTGGAAACACCATATATTTT.